This T cell receptor beta chain was documented in a study of identical twins. This clonotype was seen more than once but under ten times. Template switching added a universal primer site, and cDNA bore unique molecular identifiers. TCRdb independently ran MiXCR on the 5' RACE reads; one entry per CDR3 protein. The sample shows under 500,000 distinct CDR3 sequences, 14% of them seen only once. V lost 6 bases, J lost 3 bases, and 8 bases stayed unmatched. This CDR3 comprises 15 residues. Germline loops: CDR1 MNHNS, CDR2 SASEGT. These same records also appear under a second study, on yellow fever vaccine responses in identical twins.

Sequenced input: CD4+ T cells sorted from blood. This chain connects TRBV6-1 to TRBJ2-7, with TRBD2 matching 10 bases. This sequence was found in a young woman in good health. CDR3 amino acids: CASRASGGAHYEQYF. The CDR3 coding sequence is TGTGCCAGCAGAGCTAGCGGGGGAGCACACTACGAGCAGTACTTC.